This entry lists 31 T cell receptor beta chains sequenced from one sample in a study of blood T cells in healthy people across ages. Alongside a J-beta primer mix, a sample-barcoded 5' primer served in a second PCR lasting about 7 to 12 cycles. TCRdb re-derived calls from the 5' RACE reads in MiXCR, one entry per CDR3 protein. This sample has about 1.4 million distinct CDR3 sequences, with roughly 64% found just once. Sequenced material: blood. The receptors were sampled from a man younger than 30 in good health.

The chain joins TRBV6-5 to TRBJ2-1; D is possibly TRBD2 (6 bases). CDR3 length: 13 residues. V was trimmed by 10 bases and J by 2 bases, leaving 12 bases between them. The germline CDR1 and CDR2 sequences are MNHEY and SVGAGI. Here the CDR3 DNA reads TGTGCCACACATACGGGGGCCTACAATGAGCAGTTCTTC. This sequence encodes CATHTGAYNEQFF.

The gene calls are TRBV9 and TRBJ2-7; 8 bases agree with TRBD1. The CDR3 covers 13 residues. Germline lookup yields CDR1 SGDLS and CDR2 YYNGEE. The junction had 8 bases not matched to a gene; V was cut back by 7 bases and J by 5 bases. The CDR3 DNA reads as TGTGCCAGCTCCGGGGACAGGCTCGACGAGCAGTACTTC. It encodes CASSGDRLDEQYF. Full variable domain (rest looked up from reference TRBV9 and TRBJ2-7): DSGVTQTPKHLITATGQRVTLRCSPRSGDLSVYWYQQSLDQGLQFLIQYYNGEERAKGNILERFSAQQFPDLHSELNLSSLELGDSALYFCASSGDRLDEQYFGPGTRLTVT.

The chain couples TRBV6-2 or TRBV6-3 to TRBJ2-3; 10 positions agree with TRBD2. CDR1 is MNHEY and CDR2 is SVGEGT in the germline V gene. The ends lost 5 bases at V and 5 bases at J; junction bases unmatched: 13. CDR3 size: 17 residues. CDR3 coding DNA: TGTGCCAGCAGTCCCCCGAGGGAGCGGGGGGGCAAAGATACGCAGTATTTT. Translated: CASSPPRERGGKDTQYF.

This clonotype was seen more than once but under ten times. The rearrangement joins TRBV2 to TRBJ1-1; D possibly corresponds to TRBD1 (5 bases). The CDR3 is made up of 12 amino acids. Trimming took 7 bases from V and 4 from J, leaving 10 bases between them. The germline V gene encodes CDR1 SNHLY and CDR2 FYNNEI. DNA for the CDR3: TGTGCCAGCAACAGGAGAGGCACTGAAGCTTTCTTT. This encodes CASNRRGTEAFF. Supplemented by reference TRBV2 and TRBJ1-1, the full variable domain reads EPEVTQTPSHQVTQMGQEVILRCVPISNHLYFYWYRQILGQKVEFLVSFYNNEISEKSEIFDDQFSVERPDGSNFTLKIRSTKLEDSAMYFCASNRRGTEAFFGQGTRLTVV.

This clonotype has only a few counts. Here the CDR3 reads CASSLGGGAQYF. The CDR3 nucleotides are TGTGCCAGCAGCTTAGGTGGTGGGGCGCAGTACTTC. V gene TRBV7-2 combines with J gene TRBJ2-7, with D possibly TRBD1 on 5 matching bases. Trimming removed 1 base at V and 9 bases at J, with 10 bases between. This CDR3 has 12 amino acids. CDR1 and CDR2 from the germline V gene are SGHTA and FQGNSA.

The chain links TRBV20-1 to TRBJ2-5; TRBD2 might be the D (6 bases). This CDR3 contains 14 residues. The germline V and J ends were trimmed by 3 bases and 2 bases, with 13 bases remaining between them. Germline assignment: CDR1 DFQATT and CDR2 SNEGSKA (reference sequence). The CDR3 DNA reads as TGCAGTGCTAGTCGGGCCAGCGGGCAAGAGACCCAGTACTTC. It yields the protein CSASRASGQETQYF.

The genes are TRBV5-6 and TRBJ2-7; unclear D gene. Deletions cut 0 bases from V and 0 bases from J, with 13 bases between. The CDR3 length is 16 residues. Germline V gives CDR1 SGHDT, CDR2 YYEEEE. The DNA for the CDR3 is TGTGCCAGCAGCTTGGTGGGTGCGAGCGACTCCTACGAGCAGTACTTC. This encodes CASSLVGASDSYEQYF.

The table lists this clonotype with a few counts. The chain couples TRBV29-1 to TRBJ2-7; D possibly matches TRBD1 or TRBD2 (6 bases each). Trimming took off 4 bases at V and 2 bases at J, with 9 bases between the two ends. CDR1 SQVTM and CDR2 ANQGSEA come from the germline V gene. The CDR3 extends over 12 amino acids. The CDR3 nucleotides are TGCAGCGTTGGGGGGGCCACCTACGAGCAGTACTTC. It specifies CSVGGATYEQYF.

The chain recombines TRBV2 with TRBJ2-1; the D gene is possibly TRBD1 (5 bases). The CDR3 is 16 amino acids. Germline values: CDR1 SNHLY, CDR2 FYNNEI. The V end lost 1 base, the J end lost 6 bases, and 16 bases lay between the germline ends. The CDR3 DNA follows: TGTGCCAGCAGTGAAGGCTCAGGGTGGGCGCGCAATGAGCAGTTCTTC. This gives the protein CASSEGSGWARNEQFF.

This clonotype was observed a single time. Here the CDR3 DNA reads TGTGCCAGCTCCGATAGGGGGGGGGGCCTTACCTACGAGCAGTACTTC. This gives the protein CASSDRGGGLTYEQYF. The gene calls are TRBV11-2 and TRBJ2-5, with a possible D match to TRBD2 (7 bases). The J call is in doubt because the DNA end fits TRBJ2-7 better. Germline V gene data show CDR1 as SGHAT and CDR2 as FQNNGV. The CDR3 consists of 16 residues.

V is TRBV7-2 and J is TRBJ2-7, with a possible D match to TRBD1 (6 bases). The J call may be incorrect, as the DNA end agrees better with TRBJ2-5. Germline lookup yields CDR1 SGHTA and CDR2 FQGNSA. The CDR3 runs to 17 residues. Here the CDR3 reads CASSLARAVGGLETQYF. The DNA of the CDR3 is TGTGCCAGCAGCTTAGCGCGGGCTGTTGGGGGCCTGGAGACCCAGTACTTC.

V and J are TRBV11-1 and TRBJ2-7; TRBD1 matches at 7 bases. This CDR3 is 15 amino acids long. J gave up 2 bases and V 3 bases, and 7 bases lay outside the gene matches. Germline CDR1 and CDR2: SGHAT and FQDESV (reference sequence). The CDR3 nucleotides read TGTGCCAGCAGCTTGTACGGGACAGAACCCTACGAGCAGTACTTC. Its protein is CASSLYGTEPYEQYF.

The rearrangement uses TRBV20-1 and TRBJ2-7, with D possibly TRBD1 on 6 matching bases. Trimming removed 6 bases from V and 6 bases from J, with 21 bases in between. The CDR3 is made up of 14 amino acids. CDR1 and CDR2 (germline): DFQATT, SNEGSKA (reference sequence). The CDR3 coding sequence is TGCAGTGCCCCCCGGGACACCGAAGGGTGCGAGCAGTACTTC. It yields the protein CSAPRDTEGCEQYF.

This clonotype turned up a few times. The V gene is TRBV28, the J gene TRBJ1-6, with D possibly matching TRBD1 (6 bases). V lost 2 bases, J lost 8 bases, and 16 bases lay in between. The CDR3 runs 16 residues. The V gene's germline CDR1 is MDHEN and CDR2 SYDVKM. CDR3 nucleotides: TGTGCCAGCAGTTTAATCGGTCAGGGGTTGGATTCACCCCTCCACTTT. Translation gives CASSLIGQGLDSPLHF.

The rearrangement joins TRBV4-3 to TRBJ2-4; weak D call: TRBD1 (6 bases). Germline CDR1 and CDR2: LGHNA and YSLEER. The ends were cut back, 4 bases at V and 9 bases at J, with 19 bases in the middle. The CDR3 is made up of 15 amino acids. This CDR3 reads CASSLSTRRGGIQYF. The CDR3 DNA reads as TGCGCCAGCAGCCTTTCTACTCGCAGGGGTGGCATTCAGTACTTC.

V gene TRBV7-8 combines with J gene TRBJ1-1, with no clear D. The CDR3 is 14 residues long. The germline V gene has CDR1 SGHVS and CDR2 FQNEAQ. V was cut by 1 base and J by 5 bases, with 11 bases left in between. CDR3 nucleotides: TGTGCCAGCAGCTTAGTAACTCTAGGGACTGAAGCTTTCTTT. Translated, it gives CASSLVTLGTEAFF.

This chain joins TRBV6-4 and TRBJ2-3; D uncertain. V lost 5 bases to trimming and J lost 0 bases, with 15 bases between them. The CDR3 has 16 amino acids. CDR1 MRHNA and CDR2 SNTAGT come from the germline V gene. The CDR3 coding sequence is TGTGCCAGCAGTATGGACCGAACATATAGCACAGATACGCAGTATTTT. Translation: CASSMDRTYSTDTQYF.

V and J are TRBV7-9 and TRBJ2-7, with D possibly being TRBD2 (6 bases). Judging by the DNA end, TRBJ2-5 fits better; the J call may be wrong. Germline values: CDR1 SEHNR, CDR2 FQNEAQ (reference sequence). The CDR3 sequence is 13 residues long. CDR3 region: CASELAYGETQYF. The CDR3 DNA reads TGTGCCAGCGAACTAGCTTACGGAGAGACCCAGTACTTC.

The rearrangement uses TRBV2 and TRBJ2-1, with a tentative D call TRBD2 (5 bases). Between the trimmed V and J ends, which lost 4 bases and 8 bases, there was a span of 6 bases. The CDR3 is made up of 11 amino acids. Germline V gene data show CDR1 as SNHLY and CDR2 as FYNNEI. CDR3 sequence reads: CASSAGDEQFF. In DNA, the CDR3 is TGTGCCAGCAGTGCCGGGGATGAGCAGTTCTTC.

This clonotype has just a few counts. The V and J genes are TRBV4-1 and TRBJ2-3, with 9 bases fitting TRBD2. After removal of 1 base from V and 3 bases from J, the junction contained 5 bases not matched to a gene. The CDR3 loop spans 16 amino acids. The V gene's germline CDR1 is MGHRA and CDR2 YSYEKL. The DNA for the CDR3 is TGCGCCAGCAGCCAAGGGGCGGGGGGGTTTACAGATACGCAGTATTTT. Its translation: CASSQGAGGFTDTQYF.

The chain has TRBV7-2 and TRBJ2-7; D might be TRBD2 (6 bases). Trimming pared 0 bases from V and 7 bases from J, leaving 19 bases between. Germline CDR1 and CDR2: SGHTA and FQGNSA. This CDR3 comprises 16 residues. CDR3 sequence reads: CASSLAVRVTSNEQYF. CDR3 coding DNA: TGTGCCAGCAGCTTAGCTGTTAGGGTCACTAGCAATGAGCAGTACTTC.

This chain uses TRBV28 with TRBJ2-7; TRBD1 matches at 9 bases. V was pared by 4 bases and J by 12 bases, with 19 bases of the junction left unmatched. This CDR3 is built from 16 residues. The germline gives CDR1 MDHEN, CDR2 SYDVKM. The CDR3 nucleotides read TGTGCCAGCAGTTCCCTCCAGGTGGACAGGGGAGTATATCTGTACTTC. It translates to CASSSLQVDRGVYLYF.

This rearrangement joins TRBV6-5 to TRBJ2-1, with D perhaps matching TRBD1 or TRBD2 (7 bases each). The J call may be in error: the DNA end matches TRBJ2-7 better. This CDR3 has 14 residues. Per germline, CDR1 MNHEY and CDR2 SVGAGI. The CDR3 region is CASSRGVAGDEQYF. The CDR3 DNA reads as TGTGCCAGCAGCAGGGGGGTGGCGGGAGATGAGCAGTACTTC.

The chain combines TRBV2 with TRBJ2-2, with D possibly matching TRBD1 (5 bases). Germline V gene data show CDR1 as SNHLY and CDR2 as FYNNEI. This CDR3 region has 14 residues. V shed 4 bases and J shed 2 bases, with 8 bases lying between them. The CDR3 is CASSVGANTGELFF. CDR3 DNA: TGTGCCAGCAGTGTAGGGGCAAACACCGGGGAGCTGTTTTTT.

This clonotype was detected only a few times. The chain links TRBV29-1 to TRBJ2-5; the D is unclear. This CDR3 region has 14 residues. Germline V lookup: CDR1 SQVTM, CDR2 ANQGSEA. The V gene lost 5 bases and the J gene lost 1 base, with 14 bases spanning the gap. CDR3 in DNA: TGCAGCGTTTATCCCCCAGGCGGCCAAGAGACCCAGTACTTC. Translation gives CSVYPPGGQETQYF.

This chain connects TRBV27 to TRBJ2-1; D possibly corresponds to TRBD2 (6 bases). V was shortened by 8 bases and J by 2 bases, with 16 bases between the two germline ends. CDR3 length: 15 amino acids. Germline-derived CDR1 and CDR2 are MNHEY and SMNVEV (reference sequence). The CDR3 region has the DNA TGTGCCAGCCAGGTAGGACCGGGAGCCTACAATGAGCAGTTCTTC. Protein: CASQVGPGAYNEQFF.

This chain joins TRBV7-9 and TRBJ2-7, with D possibly matching TRBD1 (5 bases). Trimming removed 5 bases at V and 6 bases at J, with 17 bases between. The CDR3 covers 14 residues. Germline assignment: CDR1 SEHNR and CDR2 FQNEAQ (reference sequence). The CDR3 is CASSQDSSICEQYF. The CDR3 DNA reads TGTGCCAGCAGCCAAGACAGCTCGATCTGCGAGCAGTACTTC.

Of note for this clonotype: One end of the junction fails to match germline, which may point to a read error. The rearrangement links TRBV4-2 to TRBJ1-4, with 7 nucleotides matching TRBD1. Germline values: CDR1 LGHNA, CDR2 YNFKEQ. The CDR3 is made up of 17 amino acids. The CDR3 region has the DNA TGTGCCAGCAGCCAAGACGACAGGGCGGGAACTAATGGAAAACTGTTTTTT. It encodes CASSQDDRAGTNGKLFF.

This clonotype has only a few counts. The V call is TRBV20-1, the J call TRBJ2-3; the match to TRBD2 covers 7 bases. CDR3 length equals 14 residues. Unmatched junction bases numbered 9, after V lost 7 bases and J lost 2 bases. Germline V gives CDR1 DFQATT, CDR2 SNEGSKA (reference sequence). The DNA of the CDR3 is TGCAGTGGGATTTTGCGGGAGACCACAGATACGCAGTATTTT. The encoded protein is CSGILRETTDTQYF.

This clonotype was counted once. The gene calls are TRBV7-9 and TRBJ1-6; no reliable D call. The CDR3 totals 15 residues. Germline values: CDR1 SEHNR, CDR2 FQNEAQ (reference sequence). The V and J ends lost 1 base and 5 bases respectively, with 9 bases between them. The CDR3 DNA reads TGTGCCAGCAGCTTAGGTGGCATAAATAATTCACCCCTCCACTTT. Amino acids: CASSLGGINNSPLHF.

The rearrangement links TRBV7-2 to TRBJ2-2, with D perhaps TRBD1 (6 bases). In germline, CDR1 is SGHTA, CDR2 FQGNSA. V was shortened by 2 bases and J by 1 base, with 8 bases between the two germline ends. The CDR3 sequence is 15 residues long. As DNA, the CDR3 is TGTGCCAGCAGCTTACAGGGGTTGAACACCGGGGAGCTGTTTTTT. Its translation is CASSLQGLNTGELFF.